This TCR beta chain was identified during a study of T cell responses to AZD1222 COVID-19 vaccine. The table lists this clone with a count of one. The antigen is not known. Germline V gene data show CDR1 as MNHEY and CDR2 as SMNVEV (reference sequence). The V end was cut by 4 bases, the J end by 4 bases, with 11 bases between. There are 14 residues in the CDR3. Study-level results: Spike as a whole was targeted by vaccine-associated CD4 TCRs, dominant at 160-218 and 743-854. Only after the peak T cell response were repertoires sampled. Breadth and depth of Spike-specific TCRs rose after two AZD1222 doses. Donors in the cohort were predominantly white British and more often female, and clonal diversity was possibly underestimated.

Clones were sequenced by immunoSEQ multiplex PCR, and TCRdb holds only the in-frame ones, with some missing. The sample includes about 140,000 clones, approximately 95% of them seen just once. The chain carries TRBV27 and TRBJ1-5; D is perhaps TRBD1 (6 bases). Sequenced here: peripheral blood, sampled on day 0 of MenACWY control vaccination. The TCR sequence derives from an adult in good health. DNA of the CDR3: TGTGCCAGCAGTTCTAGGGGGTTAAATCAGCCCCAGCATTTT. Amino acid sequence: CASSSRGLNQPQHF.